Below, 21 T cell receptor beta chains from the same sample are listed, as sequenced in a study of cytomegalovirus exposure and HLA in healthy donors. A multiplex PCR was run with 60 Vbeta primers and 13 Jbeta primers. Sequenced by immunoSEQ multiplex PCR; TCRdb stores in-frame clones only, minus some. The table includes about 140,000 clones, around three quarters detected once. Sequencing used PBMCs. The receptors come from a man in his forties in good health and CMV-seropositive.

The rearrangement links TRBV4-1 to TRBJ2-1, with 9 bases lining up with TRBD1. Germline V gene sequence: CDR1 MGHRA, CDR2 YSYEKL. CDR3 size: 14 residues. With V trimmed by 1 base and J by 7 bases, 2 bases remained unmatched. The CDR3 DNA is TGCGCCAGCAGCCAAGGGACAGGGGTAAATGAGCAGTTCTTC. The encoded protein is CASSQGTGVNEQFF.

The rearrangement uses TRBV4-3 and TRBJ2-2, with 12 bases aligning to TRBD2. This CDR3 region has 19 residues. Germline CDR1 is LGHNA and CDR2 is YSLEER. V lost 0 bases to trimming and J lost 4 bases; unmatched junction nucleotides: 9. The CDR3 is CASSQDSVRGLAGTGELFF. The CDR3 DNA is TGCGCCAGCAGCCAAGATAGTGTTAGGGGACTAGCGGGCACCGGGGAGCTGTTTTTT.

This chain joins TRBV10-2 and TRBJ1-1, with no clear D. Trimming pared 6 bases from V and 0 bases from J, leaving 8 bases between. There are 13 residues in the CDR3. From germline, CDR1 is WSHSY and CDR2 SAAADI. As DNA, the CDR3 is TGCGCCAGCAGCCAGAAGATGAACACTGAAGCTTTCTTT. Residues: CASSQKMNTEAFF.

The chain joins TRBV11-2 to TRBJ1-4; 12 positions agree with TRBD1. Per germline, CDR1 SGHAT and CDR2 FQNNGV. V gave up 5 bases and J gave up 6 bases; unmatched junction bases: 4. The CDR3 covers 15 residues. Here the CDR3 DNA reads TGTGCCAGCAGCCCCGGGACAGGGGGCCATGAAAAACTGTTTTTT. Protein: CASSPGTGGHEKLFF.

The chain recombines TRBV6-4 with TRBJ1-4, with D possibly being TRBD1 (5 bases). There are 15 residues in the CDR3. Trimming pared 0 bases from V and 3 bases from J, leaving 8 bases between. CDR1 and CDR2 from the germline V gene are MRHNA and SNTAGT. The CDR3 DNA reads TGTGCCAGCAGTGACTCGGGGGGTCCTAATGAAAAACTGTTTTTT. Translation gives CASSDSGGPNEKLFF.

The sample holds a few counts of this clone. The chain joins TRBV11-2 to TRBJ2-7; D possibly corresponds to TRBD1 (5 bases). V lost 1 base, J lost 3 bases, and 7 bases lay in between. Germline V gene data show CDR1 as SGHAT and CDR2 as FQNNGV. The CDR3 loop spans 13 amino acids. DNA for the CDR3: TGTGCCAGCAGCTTAGGACAGCGCTACGAGCAGTACTTC. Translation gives CASSLGQRYEQYF.

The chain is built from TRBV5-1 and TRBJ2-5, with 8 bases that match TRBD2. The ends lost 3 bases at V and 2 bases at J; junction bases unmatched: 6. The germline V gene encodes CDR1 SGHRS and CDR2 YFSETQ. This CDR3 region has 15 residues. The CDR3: CASSSGLVGQETQYF. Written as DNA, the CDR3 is TGCGCCAGCAGCTCGGGACTAGTGGGGCAAGAGACCCAGTACTTC.

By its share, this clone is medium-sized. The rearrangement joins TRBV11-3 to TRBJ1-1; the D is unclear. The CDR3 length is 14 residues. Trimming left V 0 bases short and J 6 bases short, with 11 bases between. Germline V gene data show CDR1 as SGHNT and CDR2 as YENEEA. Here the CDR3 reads CASSLDPQIPEAFF. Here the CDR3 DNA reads TGTGCCAGCAGCTTAGATCCCCAGATACCTGAAGCTTTCTTT.

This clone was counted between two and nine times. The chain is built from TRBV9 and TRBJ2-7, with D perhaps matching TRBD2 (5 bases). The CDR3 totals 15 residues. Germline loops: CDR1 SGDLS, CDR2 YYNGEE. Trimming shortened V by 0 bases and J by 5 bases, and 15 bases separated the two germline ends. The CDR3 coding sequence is TGTGCCAGCAGCGTAGGAGGTAGCGTCAGTCACGAGCAGTACTTC. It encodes CASSVGGSVSHEQYF.

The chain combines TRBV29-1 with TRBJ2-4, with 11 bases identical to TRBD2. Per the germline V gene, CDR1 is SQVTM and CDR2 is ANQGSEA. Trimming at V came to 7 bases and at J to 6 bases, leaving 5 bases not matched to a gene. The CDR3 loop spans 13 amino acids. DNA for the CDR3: TGCAGCGCCGCGGGGACTAGCGGAAACATTCAGTACTTC. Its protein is CSAAGTSGNIQYF.

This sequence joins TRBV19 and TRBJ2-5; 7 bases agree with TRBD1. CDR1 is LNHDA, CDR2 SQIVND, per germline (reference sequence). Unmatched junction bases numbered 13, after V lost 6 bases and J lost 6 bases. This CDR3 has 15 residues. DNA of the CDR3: TGTGCCAGTAGCCCCGGGGTGACAGGGTCAAAGACCCAGTACTTC. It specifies CASSPGVTGSKTQYF.

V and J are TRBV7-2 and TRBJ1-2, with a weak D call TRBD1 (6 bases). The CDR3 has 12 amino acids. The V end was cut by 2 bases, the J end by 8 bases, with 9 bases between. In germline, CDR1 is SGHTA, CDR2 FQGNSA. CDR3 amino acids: CASSLQGWGYTF. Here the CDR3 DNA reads TGTGCCAGCAGCTTACAGGGGTGGGGCTACACCTTC.

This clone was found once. The CDR3 DNA is TGTGCCAGCCTGCGGACGGCTGCAGGGACTGAAGCTTTCTTT. Protein: CASLRTAAGTEAFF. The rearrangement joins TRBV2 to TRBJ1-1; D is perhaps TRBD1 (5 bases). Germline lookup yields CDR1 SNHLY and CDR2 FYNNEI. V lost 8 bases to trimming and J lost 5 bases, with 18 bases between them. This CDR3 is built from 14 residues.

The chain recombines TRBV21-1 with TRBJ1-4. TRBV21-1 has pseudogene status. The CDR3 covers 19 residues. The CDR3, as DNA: TGTGCCAGCAGCCCCGGCTTCGGGGGAGGGTACACAACTAATGAAAAACTGTTTTTT. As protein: CASSPGFGGGYTTNEKLFF.

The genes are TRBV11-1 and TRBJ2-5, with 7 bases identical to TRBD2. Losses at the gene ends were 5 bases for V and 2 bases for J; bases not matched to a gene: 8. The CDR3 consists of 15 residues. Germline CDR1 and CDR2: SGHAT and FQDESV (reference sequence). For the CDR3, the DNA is TGTGCCAGCAGCCCCCGGTTAGCGGGTCAAGAGACCCAGTACTTC. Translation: CASSPRLAGQETQYF.

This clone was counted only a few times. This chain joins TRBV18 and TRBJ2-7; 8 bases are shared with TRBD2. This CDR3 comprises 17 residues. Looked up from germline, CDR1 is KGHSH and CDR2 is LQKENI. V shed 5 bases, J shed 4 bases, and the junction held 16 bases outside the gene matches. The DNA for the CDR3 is TGTGCCAGCTCAGACCGAAAACCCCACGGCGGGGGGTACGAGCAGTACTTC. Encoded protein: CASSDRKPHGGGYEQYF.

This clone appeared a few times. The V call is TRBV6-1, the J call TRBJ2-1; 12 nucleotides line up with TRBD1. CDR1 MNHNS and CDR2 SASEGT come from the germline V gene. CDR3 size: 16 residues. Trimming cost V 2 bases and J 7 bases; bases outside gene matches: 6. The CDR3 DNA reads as TGTGCCAGCAGTGAACGGGGACAGGGGGCGAGGAATGAGCAGTTCTTC. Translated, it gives CASSERGQGARNEQFF.

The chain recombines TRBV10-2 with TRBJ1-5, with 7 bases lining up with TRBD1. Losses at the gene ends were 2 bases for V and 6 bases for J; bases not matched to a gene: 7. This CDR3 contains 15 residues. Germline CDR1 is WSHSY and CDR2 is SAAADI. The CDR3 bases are TGCGCCAGCAGTGAGGGTGGAGGGGGCGGTCAGCCCCAGCATTTT. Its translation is CASSEGGGGGQPQHF.

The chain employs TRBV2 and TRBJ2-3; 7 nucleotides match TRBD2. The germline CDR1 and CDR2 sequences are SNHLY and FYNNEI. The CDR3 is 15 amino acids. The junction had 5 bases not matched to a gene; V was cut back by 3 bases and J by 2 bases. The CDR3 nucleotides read TGTGCCAGCAGTGACGAGCGGGGCCACACAGATACGCAGTATTTT. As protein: CASSDERGHTDTQYF.

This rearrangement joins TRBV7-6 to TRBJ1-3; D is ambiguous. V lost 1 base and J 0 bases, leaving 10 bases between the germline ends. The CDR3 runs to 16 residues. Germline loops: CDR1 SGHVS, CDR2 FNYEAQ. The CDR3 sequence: CASSLGTGSSGNTIYF. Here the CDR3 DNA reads TGTGCCAGCAGCTTAGGGACGGGGAGCTCTGGAAACACCATATATTTT.

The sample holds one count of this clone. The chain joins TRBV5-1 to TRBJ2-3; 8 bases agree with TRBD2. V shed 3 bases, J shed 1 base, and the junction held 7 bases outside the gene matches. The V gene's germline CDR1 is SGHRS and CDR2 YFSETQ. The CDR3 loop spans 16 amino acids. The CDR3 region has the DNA TGCGCCAGCAGCTCCGGGAGGGACTGGCGCACAGATACGCAGTATTTT. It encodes CASSSGRDWRTDTQYF.